The rows below give T cell receptor beta chains drawn from one sample of a study of graft-versus-host responses after intestinal transplantation. The repertoire was sequenced with immunoSEQ multiplex PCR; TCRdb's copy has only in-frame clones and lacks some. Altogether around 100,000 clones are present, 90% to 95% being singletons, with the ten largest covering under 1.5%. The antigens for these receptors are not known. The sample was unstimulated CD8+ T cells sorted from spleen or lymph node cells, taken before transplant. These receptors were collected from a human donor who was the organ donor for an intestinal transplant. Both conserved end residues are part of each CDR3. The D gene is left open where the match is weak. Clone size is not always given. Where it is, it says once, few, many or a class for expanded clones.

CDR3nt: TGTGCCAGCCTTACCTACGAGCAGTACTTC
CDR3aa: CASLTYEQYF
j_gene: TRBJ2-7
abundance: NA
len: 10
v_gene: TRBV28
d_gene: NA

CDR3nt: TGTGCCAGCAGCGGGTCCGGGACAGGGGGCTTCGGCTACACCTTC
CDR3aa: CASSGSGTGGFGYTF
j_gene: TRBJ1-2
abundance: once
len: 15
v_gene: TRBV5-5
d_gene: TRBD1

CDR3nt: TGCGCCAGCAGCCAAGGCCTAGCCTACAATGAGCAGTTCTTC
CDR3aa: CASSQGLAYNEQFF
j_gene: TRBJ2-1
abundance: NA
len: 14
v_gene: TRBV4-1
d_gene: NA

CDR3nt: TGCAGCGCCGTGGGGGGACTACAGGGGGAAGAGCAGTACTTC
CDR3aa: CSAVGGLQGEEQYF
j_gene: TRBJ2-7
abundance: NA
len: 14
v_gene: TRBV29-1
d_gene: NA

CDR3nt: TGTGCCAGCAGTTTTCATCTGGCCGGAGGCTACACCTTC
CDR3aa: CASSFHLAGGYTF
j_gene: TRBJ1-2
abundance: NA
len: 13
v_gene: TRBV28
d_gene: NA

CDR3nt: TGTGCCTGGAGTGTGGACTACGAGCAGTACTTC
CDR3aa: CAWSVDYEQYF
j_gene: TRBJ2-7
abundance: NA
len: 11
v_gene: TRBV30
d_gene: NA

CDR3nt: TGCGCCAGCAGCCAAGATATCGGCCTTCGGCGGGAGGTGACAGATACGCAGTATTTT
CDR3aa: CASSQDIGLRREVTDTQYF
j_gene: TRBJ2-3
abundance: NA
len: 19
v_gene: TRBV4-1
d_gene: TRBD2

CDR3nt: TGCGCCAGCAGCCTTAAATCCACCGGGACAGGGAACCACTACGAGCAGTACTTC
CDR3aa: CASSLKSTGTGNHYEQYF
j_gene: TRBJ2-7
abundance: NA
len: 18
v_gene: TRBV4-3
d_gene: TRBD1

CDR3nt: TGTGCCAGCAGCTTAGGAAGGACTATCGGAGGTGAAGAGACCCAGTACTTC
CDR3aa: CASSLGRTIGGEETQYF
j_gene: TRBJ2-5
abundance: NA
len: 17
v_gene: TRBV7-2
d_gene: NA

CDR3nt: TGTGCCAGCAGCTTGACAGGGGGAGGAGAGACCCAGTACTTC
CDR3aa: CASSLTGGGETQYF
j_gene: TRBJ2-5
abundance: NA
len: 14
v_gene: TRBV5-6
d_gene: TRBD1

CDR3nt: TGTGCCAGCAGTTTATCGGGCGGGAGCTATCAAGAGACCCAGTACTTC
CDR3aa: CASSLSGGSYQETQYF
j_gene: TRBJ2-5
abundance: NA
len: 16
v_gene: TRBV27
d_gene: TRBD2

CDR3nt: TGCGCCAGCAGTGGGACAGGGAACTACGAGCAGTACTTC
CDR3aa: CASSGTGNYEQYF
j_gene: TRBJ2-7
abundance: once
len: 13
v_gene: TRBV10-2
d_gene: TRBD1

CDR3nt: TGTGCCACCTTACACCTAGCGGGACCCTCCTACGAGCAGTACTTC
CDR3aa: CATLHLAGPSYEQYF
j_gene: TRBJ2-7
abundance: NA
len: 15
v_gene: TRBV2
d_gene: TRBD2

CDR3nt: TGCGCCAGCAGCTTGGACCTCTCCTACGAGCAGTACTTC
CDR3aa: CASSLDLSYEQYF
j_gene: TRBJ2-7
abundance: NA
len: 13
v_gene: TRBV5-1
d_gene: NA

CDR3nt: TGTGCCAGCAGTTTATCTAGCCACGGGCAGTACTTC
CDR3aa: CASSLSSHGQYF
j_gene: TRBJ2-7
abundance: NA
len: 12
v_gene: TRBV28
d_gene: NA

CDR3nt: TGTGCCAGCAGCCTGGCCGGCTATGGCTACACCTTC
CDR3aa: CASSLAGYGYTF
j_gene: TRBJ1-2
abundance: NA
len: 12
v_gene: TRBV14
d_gene: NA

CDR3nt: TGTGCCAGCAGCTTTGGGCAGTCTTATAATTCACCCCTCCACTTT
CDR3aa: CASSFGQSYNSPLHF
j_gene: TRBJ1-6
abundance: NA
len: 15
v_gene: TRBV7-6
d_gene: NA

CDR3nt: TGCGCCAGCAGATCGAACAGGGGAAGTGTCTATGGCTACACCTTC
CDR3aa: CASRSNRGSVYGYTF
j_gene: TRBJ1-2
abundance: NA
len: 15
v_gene: TRBV4-1
d_gene: TRBD1

CDR3nt: TGTGCCGCCAAGGGCTCCGACCTAGAAGCTTTCTTT
CDR3aa: CAAKGSDLEAFF
j_gene: TRBJ1-1
abundance: NA
len: 12
v_gene: TRBV6-1
d_gene: NA

CDR3nt: TGCGCCAGCAGCCAAGAGAGGGGTTCACAGGAGCAGTACTTC
CDR3aa: CASSQERGSQEQYF
j_gene: TRBJ2-7
abundance: NA
len: 14
v_gene: TRBV4-1
d_gene: NA

CDR3nt: TGTGCCAGCAGCTTAGTCCCAGATTCGAGTGAGCAGTTCTTC
CDR3aa: CASSLVPDSSEQFF
j_gene: TRBJ2-1
abundance: NA
len: 14
v_gene: TRBV11-2
d_gene: NA

CDR3nt: TGCGCCAGCAGCCAAGGTATGGGATCGACCTACGAGCAGTACTTC
CDR3aa: CASSQGMGSTYEQYF
j_gene: TRBJ2-7
abundance: once
len: 15
v_gene: TRBV4-1
d_gene: NA

CDR3nt: TGTGCCAGCAGGAGAGGGTACGAGCAGTACTTC
CDR3aa: CASRRGYEQYF
j_gene: TRBJ2-7
abundance: NA
len: 11
v_gene: TRBV6-5
d_gene: NA

CDR3nt: TGTGCCAGCAGTGAATGGACAGGGTATGGCTACACCTTC
CDR3aa: CASSEWTGYGYTF
j_gene: TRBJ1-2
abundance: NA
len: 13
v_gene: TRBV6-1
d_gene: TRBD1

CDR3nt: TGCAGCGTTGAAGGGACAGAATACGAGCAGTACTTC
CDR3aa: CSVEGTEYEQYF
j_gene: TRBJ2-7
abundance: NA
len: 12
v_gene: TRBV29-1
d_gene: NA

CDR3nt: TGTGCCAGCAGTGCGACAGGCGCCCCCTATTACATGAACACTGAAGCTTTCTTT
CDR3aa: CASSATGAPYYMNTEAFF
j_gene: TRBJ1-1
abundance: NA
len: 18
v_gene: TRBV6-4
d_gene: NA

CDR3nt: TGTGCCAGCAGTCCCCCCCACAGGGGCGTCAGCACTGAAGCTTTCTTT
CDR3aa: CASSPPHRGVSTEAFF
j_gene: TRBJ1-1
abundance: NA
len: 16
v_gene: TRBV28
d_gene: TRBD1

CDR3nt: TGTGCCAGCAGCTTAAGAGGAGGGACTAGCGGGGCGGCGGCCTACAATGAGCAGTTCTTC
CDR3aa: CASSLRGGTSGAAAYNEQFF
j_gene: TRBJ2-1
abundance: NA
len: 20
v_gene: TRBV7-3
d_gene: TRBD2

CDR3nt: TGTGCCAGCGTGGAGCAGGGCTACGAGCAGTACTTC
CDR3aa: CASVEQGYEQYF
j_gene: TRBJ2-7
abundance: NA
len: 12
v_gene: TRBV2
d_gene: NA

CDR3nt: TGTGCCAGCAGCTTGGGCCCCCCAGACGCCTACGAGCAGTACTTC
CDR3aa: CASSLGPPDAYEQYF
j_gene: TRBJ2-7
abundance: NA
len: 15
v_gene: TRBV5-6
d_gene: NA

CDR3nt: TGTGCCAGCAGCTTAGCTCACTCCTACGAGCAGTACTTC
CDR3aa: CASSLAHSYEQYF
j_gene: TRBJ2-7
abundance: NA
len: 13
v_gene: TRBV7-9
d_gene: NA

CDR3nt: TGTGCCTGGAGTGATGAGGGCACTGAAGCTTTCTTT
CDR3aa: CAWSDEGTEAFF
j_gene: TRBJ1-1
abundance: NA
len: 12
v_gene: TRBV30
d_gene: NA

CDR3nt: TGTGCAAGTCGCTTTGGACCACCAACTAATGAAAAACTGTTTTTT
CDR3aa: CASRFGPPTNEKLFF
j_gene: TRBJ1-4
abundance: once
len: 15
v_gene: TRBV12-2
d_gene: NA

CDR3nt: TGTGCCAGCAGCCAAGAGGCTAGCGGGAGCTCCTACGAGCAGTACTTC
CDR3aa: CASSQEASGSSYEQYF
j_gene: TRBJ2-7
abundance: NA
len: 16
v_gene: TRBV4-2
d_gene: TRBD2

CDR3nt: TGCAGTACCGGCGGAGCGGGAGTGGGTAATGAGCAGTTCTTC
CDR3aa: CSTGGAGVGNEQFF
j_gene: TRBJ2-1
abundance: NA
len: 14
v_gene: TRBV29-1
d_gene: TRBD2

CDR3nt: TGTGCCAGCAGTCACGGCAGCAATCAGCCCCAGCATTTT
CDR3aa: CASSHGSNQPQHF
j_gene: TRBJ1-5
abundance: NA
len: 13
v_gene: TRBV27
d_gene: NA

CDR3nt: TGTGCCTGCCTGGACACGGGCGAGCAGTACTTC
CDR3aa: CACLDTGEQYF
j_gene: TRBJ2-7
abundance: NA
len: 11
v_gene: TRBV30
d_gene: NA

CDR3nt: TGCGCCAGCACGGAGGGGAGTCACACTGAAGCTTTCTTT
CDR3aa: CASTEGSHTEAFF
j_gene: TRBJ1-1
abundance: NA
len: 13
v_gene: TRBV4-1
d_gene: NA

CDR3nt: TGTGCCAGCTTCTCTAGATTTGGATCCTACAATGAGCAGTTCTTC
CDR3aa: CASFSRFGSYNEQFF
j_gene: TRBJ2-1
abundance: once
len: 15
v_gene: TRBV6-5
d_gene: NA

CDR3nt: TGTGCCAGCAGCTTACGAGACTACAATGAGCAGTTCTTC
CDR3aa: CASSLRDYNEQFF
j_gene: TRBJ2-1
abundance: NA
len: 13
v_gene: TRBV7-9
d_gene: NA

CDR3nt: TGTGCCTGGAGCCCTAGCGGGTCCTACGAGCAGTACTTC
CDR3aa: CAWSPSGSYEQYF
j_gene: TRBJ2-7
abundance: NA
len: 13
v_gene: TRBV30
d_gene: TRBD2

CDR3nt: TGTGCCAGCAGTGTCCAGGTTGTTCATTACGAGCAGTACTTC
CDR3aa: CASSVQVVHYEQYF
j_gene: TRBJ2-7
abundance: NA
len: 14
v_gene: TRBV6-5
d_gene: NA

CDR3nt: TGTGCCAGCAGTGAAGGCGTTCAGGGGAGGTCGAACATTCAGTACTTC
CDR3aa: CASSEGVQGRSNIQYF
j_gene: TRBJ2-4
abundance: NA
len: 16
v_gene: TRBV2
d_gene: NA

CDR3nt: TGTGCCAGCAGTTTGGGGGCGGGAGGCGAGCAGTACTTC
CDR3aa: CASSLGAGGEQYF
j_gene: TRBJ2-7
abundance: NA
len: 13
v_gene: TRBV28
d_gene: TRBD2

CDR3nt: TGCGCCAGCAGCCCTGGGCCCGGCGGTAGCTATGGCTACACCTTC
CDR3aa: CASSPGPGGSYGYTF
j_gene: TRBJ1-2
abundance: NA
len: 15
v_gene: TRBV4-1
d_gene: NA